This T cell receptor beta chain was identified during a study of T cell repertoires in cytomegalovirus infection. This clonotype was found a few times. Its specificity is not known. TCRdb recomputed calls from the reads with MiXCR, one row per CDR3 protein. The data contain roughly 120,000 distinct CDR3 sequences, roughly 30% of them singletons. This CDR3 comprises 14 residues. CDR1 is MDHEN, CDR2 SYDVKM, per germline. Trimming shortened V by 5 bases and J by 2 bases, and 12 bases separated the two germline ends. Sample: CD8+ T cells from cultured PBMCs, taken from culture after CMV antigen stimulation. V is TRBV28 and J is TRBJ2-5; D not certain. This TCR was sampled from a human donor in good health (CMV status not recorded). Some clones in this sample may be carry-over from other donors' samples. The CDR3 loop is CASSRPVGQETQYF. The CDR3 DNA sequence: TGTGCCAGCAGTCGGCCTGTGGGGCAAGAGACCCAGTACTTC.